The sequence of this TCR beta chain was determined in a study of T cell repertoires in cytomegalovirus infection. Study information: Matching HLA type, along with CMV infection, was indicated by public TCR beta signatures.

Germline loops: CDR1 MGHRA, CDR2 YSYEKL. The CDR3 has 17 residues. Trimming removed 0 bases at V and 0 bases at J, with 12 bases between. This clonotype was seen a handful of times. Its matching antigen is unknown. In TCRdb, the reads were re-called with MiXCR into one record per CDR3 protein. The sample includes around 540,000 distinct CDR3 sequences, roughly a third seen only once; the top ten take about 17%. The chain is built from TRBV4-1 and TRBJ2-1; no definite D call. The sequence was obtained from a human donor in good health (CMV status not recorded). Some clones in this sample may be carry-over from other donors' samples. The sample consisted of cultured PBMCs, taken from culture after CMV antigen stimulation. This CDR3 is CASSQDLRDSSYNEQFF. The CDR3 nucleotides read TGCGCCAGCAGCCAAGACCTACGAGATAGCTCCTACAATGAGCAGTTCTTC.